This T cell receptor beta chain was retrieved from a study of T-cell memory formation after mild COVID-19. Looked up from germline, CDR1 is LGHNA and CDR2 is YSLEER. V lost 0 bases, J lost 5 bases, and 16 bases lay in between. The CDR3 is made up of 16 amino acids. Regarding this clonotype: The antigen is unknown.

The 5'RACE method, run with constant-segment primers, produced TCR alpha and TCR beta cDNA libraries (carrying sample barcodes and UMIs). TCRdb processed the 5' RACE reads anew with MiXCR; each CDR3 protein has one entry. Here the sample spans around 390,000 distinct CDR3 sequences, about 15% being singletons. Study outcomes and limitations: Day 15 to 85 contractors were CD4/CD8 balanced; later expanders leaned CD4+. Detection of some responders pre-infection suggested pre-existing cross-reactive memory T cells participated.

Material for sequencing was PBMCs or a T cell subset sorted from them (not recorded which). This rearrangement joins TRBV4-3 to TRBJ1-2, with D possibly TRBD1 on 6 matching bases. The sequence derives from a man younger than 35 who had mild COVID-19 (a few samples of this study predate the infection). Cell type and time point are not known. The CDR3 region has the DNA TGCGCCAGCAGCCAAGACTACCGGACAGTCTCATATGGCTACACCTTC. Protein product: CASSQDYRTVSYGYTF.